This T cell receptor beta chain was retrieved from a study of Ad26.COV2.S vaccination and SARS-CoV-2 variants. Some clones are missing from TCRdb's copy, which holds only in-frame ones; the method was immunoSEQ multiplex PCR. The sample lists about 250,000 clones, roughly nine tenths occurring once. Documented treatment: about 20 received Ad26.COV2.S at low or high dose, single or two shots; roughly five received placebo; per-sample allocation not given. At day 63 after the first vaccine or placebo injection, samples were drawn. In germline, CDR1 is GTSNPN, CDR2 SVGIG (reference sequence). Trimming cost V 6 bases and J 0 bases, with 11 bases left between them. CDR3 length: 13 residues.

The chain uses TRBV30 and TRBJ1-2; no reliable D call. This clonotype was sampled from a person between 18 and 59 years old who received the Ad26.COV2.S COVID-19 vaccine or a placebo. Here the sequenced sample was peripheral blood, taken in a trial of Ad26.COV2.S vaccine versus placebo. The CDR3: CACPPAPNYGYTF. Written as DNA, the CDR3 is TGTGCCTGCCCCCCGGCACCTAACTATGGCTACACCTTC.